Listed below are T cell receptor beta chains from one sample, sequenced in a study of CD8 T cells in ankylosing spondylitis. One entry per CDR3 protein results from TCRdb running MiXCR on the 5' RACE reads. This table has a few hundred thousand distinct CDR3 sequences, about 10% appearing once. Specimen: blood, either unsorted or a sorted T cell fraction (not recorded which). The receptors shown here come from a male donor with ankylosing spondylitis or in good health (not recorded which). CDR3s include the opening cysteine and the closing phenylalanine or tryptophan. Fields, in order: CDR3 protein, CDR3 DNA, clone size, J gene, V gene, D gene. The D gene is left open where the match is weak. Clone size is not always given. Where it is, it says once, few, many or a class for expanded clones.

CDR3: CASSLAGTGGARGYTF
DNA: TGTGCCAGCAGTTTAGCCGGGACAGGGGGCGCGAGGGGCTACACCTTC
size: many
J: TRBJ1-2
V: TRBV12-3/TRBV12-4
D: TRBD1

CDR3: CASSLLVGSYNEQFF
DNA: TGTGCCAGCAGCTTGCTTGTGGGCTCCTACAATGAGCAGTTCTTC
size: many
J: TRBJ2-1
V: TRBV5-6
D: .

CDR3: CSVVPGQSSYEQYF
DNA: TGCAGCGTTGTACCGGGACAGAGCTCCTACGAGCAGTACTTC
size: many
J: TRBJ2-7
V: TRBV29-1
D: TRBD1

CDR3: CASASGTVDNTIYF
DNA: TGTGCCAGCGCCTCGGGGACCGTGGATAACACCATATATTTT
size: many
J: TRBJ1-3
V: TRBV6-1
D: .

CDR3: CASSQDRGQPQHF
DNA: TGTGCCAGCAGCCAAGATCGAGGTCAGCCCCAGCATTTT
size: many
J: TRBJ1-5
V: TRBV3-1
D: .

CDR3: CAWSRTGAGGFTDTQYF
DNA: TGTGCCTGGAGTAGAACCGGGGCAGGGGGTTTCACAGATACGCAGTATTTT
size: .
J: TRBJ2-3
V: TRBV30
D: TRBD1

CDR3: CASSYSIPGSSYNSPLHF
DNA: TGTGCCAGCAGTTACTCGATTCCGGGGAGCTCCTATAATTCACCCCTCCACTTT
size: .
J: TRBJ1-6
V: TRBV6-5
D: .

CDR3: CASSNNEQFF
DNA: TGTGCCAGCAGTAATAATGAGCAGTTCTTC
size: .
J: TRBJ2-1
V: TRBV12-3/TRBV12-4
D: .

CDR3: CSAGHRLYNEQFF
DNA: TGCAGTGCGGGGCATAGGCTCTACAATGAGCAGTTCTTC
size: few
J: TRBJ2-1
V: TRBV20-1
D: .

CDR3: CAIRDSVGTGNEKLFF
DNA: TGTGCCATCAGAGACTCCGTTGGGACGGGGAATGAAAAACTGTTTTTT
size: once
J: TRBJ1-4
V: TRBV10-3
D: .

CDR3: CSVEQGYGYTF
DNA: TGCAGCGTGGAACAGGGCTATGGCTACACCTTC
size: many
J: TRBJ1-2
V: TRBV29-1
D: .

CDR3: CASSLGRSGGGAGDTQYF
DNA: TGTGCCAGCAGCTTGGGCAGGTCGGGCGGGGGGGCCGGAGATACGCAGTATTTT
size: .
J: TRBJ2-3
V: TRBV11-2
D: TRBD2

CDR3: CASSLEVAGGIYNEQFF
DNA: TGTGCCAGCAGCTTAGAGGTAGCGGGGGGAATATACAATGAGCAGTTCTTC
size: many
J: TRBJ2-1
V: TRBV7-8
D: TRBD2

CDR3: CSVEDRGQGAGGNTIYF
DNA: TGCAGCGTTGAAGATCGGGGACAGGGGGCAGGTGGAAACACCATATATTTT
size: .
J: TRBJ1-3
V: TRBV29-1
D: TRBD1

CDR3: CASSLPRMDRQYF
DNA: TGTGCCAGCAGTTTACCCCGCATGGATAGGCAGTATTTT
size: .
J: TRBJ2-3
V: TRBV28
D: .

CDR3: CSARGRVGTGELFF
DNA: TGCAGTGCTAGAGGCAGGGTGGGCACCGGGGAGCTGTTTTTT
size: many
J: TRBJ2-2
V: TRBV20-1
D: .

CDR3: CASSPMAPSGGGYEQYF
DNA: TGTGCCAGCAGCCCCATGGCACCTAGCGGGGGGGGCTACGAGCAGTACTTC
size: many
J: TRBJ2-7
V: TRBV28
D: TRBD2

CDR3: CASSLNRETYEQYF
DNA: TGCGCCAGCAGCTTGAACAGGGAGACCTACGAGCAGTACTTC
size: many
J: TRBJ2-7
V: TRBV5-1
D: .

CDR3: CASSGDGGAIIDTGELFF
DNA: TGTGCCAGCAGTGGAGACGGGGGGGCTATCATCGACACCGGGGAGCTGTTTTTT
size: many
J: TRBJ2-2
V: TRBV25-1
D: TRBD2

CDR3: CSVGGTQGIGGELFF
DNA: TGCAGCGTTGGGGGGACACAGGGAATAGGCGGGGAGCTGTTTTTT
size: many
J: TRBJ2-2
V: TRBV29-1
D: .

CDR3: CATSSPLQETQYF
DNA: TGTGCCACCTCCTCTCCGCTTCAAGAGACCCAGTACTTC
size: .
J: TRBJ2-5
V: TRBV6-2/TRBV6-3
D: .

CDR3: CASSPLGGSINTGELFF
DNA: TGTGCCAGCAGCCCCCTCGGGGGGTCCATAAACACCGGGGAGCTGTTTTTT
size: many
J: TRBJ2-2
V: TRBV3-1
D: TRBD2

CDR3: CASSFPGTTMNTQYF
DNA: TGTGCCAGCAGCTTCCCCGGGACTACTATGAATACGCAGTATTTT
size: .
J: TRBJ2-3
V: TRBV7-2
D: TRBD2